Below, 15 T cell receptor beta chains from the same sample are listed, as sequenced in a study of beta chain features in type 1 diabetes. General study points: Shortening of TCRB CDR3s, moderate but significant, appeared in all four CD4+ subsets of Type 1 diabetes patients.

These TCRs' antigens remain unknown. Every isolated RNA sample was fully reverse transcribed, so sequencing captured expressed TCRB transcripts. Profiled with immunoSEQ multiplex PCR; TCRdb holds only in-frame clones, not every one. The sample carries 600,000 to 700,000 clones, 10% to 15% recorded once. The sequenced sample consisted of naive CD4+ T cells from blood. Receptors originate from a man aged 18 to 30 with type 1 diabetes.

There are a few counts of this clone. The rearrangement uses TRBV2 and TRBJ1-1; tentative D call: TRBD1 (5 bases). Germline loops: CDR1 SNHLY, CDR2 FYNNEI. The V end lost 5 bases, the J end lost 1 base, and 11 bases lay between the germline ends. The CDR3 is 14 residues long. The CDR3 protein is CASSPRASNTEAFF. The CDR3 bases are TGTGCCAGCAGTCCCAGGGCCTCGAACACTGAAGCTTTCTTT. The complete variable domain, with remaining parts taken from reference TRBV2 and TRBJ1-1, reads EPEVTQTPSHQVTQMGQEVILRCVPISNHLYFYWYRQILGQKVEFLVSFYNNEISEKSEIFDDQFSVERPDGSNFTLKIRSTKLEDSAMYFCASSPRASNTEAFFGQGTRLTVV.

This clone was counted only a few times. The V and J genes are TRBV11-3 and TRBJ2-1; 7 bases match TRBD2. The V gene's germline CDR1 is SGHNT and CDR2 YENEEA. The trim removed 5 bases at V and 10 bases at J, leaving 14 bases unmatched. The CDR3 length is 15 residues. Here the CDR3 reads CASSPTGLPNKEQFF. CDR3 DNA sequence: TGTGCCAGCAGCCCAACGGGACTACCAAATAAAGAGCAGTTCTTC.

This clone appeared a few times. The rearrangement links TRBV7-9 to TRBJ1-1; the D is unclear. Per germline, CDR1 SEHNR and CDR2 FQNEAQ (reference sequence). The CDR3 consists of 15 residues. With 2 bases removed from V and 1 base from J, the gap between germline ends came to 11 bases. The CDR3 reads CASSLSFSSNTEAFF. CDR3 DNA sequence: TGTGCCAGCAGCTTATCTTTCAGTTCGAACACTGAAGCTTTCTTT. Together with reference TRBV7-9 and TRBJ1-1, the CDR3 gives the full variable domain: DTGVSQNPRHKITKRGQNVTFRCDPISEHNRLYWYRQTLGQGPEFLTYFQNEAQLEKSRLLSDRFSAERPKGSFSTLEIQRTEQGDSAMYLCASSLSFSSNTEAFFGQGTRLTVV.

The rearrangement links TRBV30 to TRBJ1-5; D is unresolved. Trimming cost V 1 base and J 0 bases, with 10 bases left between them. Germline V gives CDR1 GTSNPN, CDR2 SVGIG (reference sequence). CDR3 length equals 15 residues. The CDR3 loop reads CAWSGGMDSNQPQHF. The CDR3 nucleotides read TGTGCCTGGAGTGGGGGAATGGATAGCAATCAGCCCCAGCATTTT. Combining the CDR3 with reference TRBV30 and TRBJ1-5 gives the whole variable domain SQTIHQWPATLVQPVGSPLSLECTVEGTSNPNLYWYRQAAGRGLQLLFYSVGIGQISSEVPQNLSASRPQDRQFILSSKKLLLSDSGFYLCAWSGGMDSNQPQHFGDGTRLSIL.

This clone was observed a handful of times. V usage is TRBV28 and J usage is TRBJ2-1; D tentatively fits TRBD1 or TRBD2 (5 bases each). This CDR3 region has 14 residues. Trimming took off 3 bases at V and 7 bases at J, with 13 bases between the two ends. Looked up from germline, CDR1 is MDHEN and CDR2 is SYDVKM. The CDR3 region is CASSFGTLWNEQFF. CDR3 DNA sequence: TGTGCCAGCAGTTTCGGGACCCTGTGGAATGAGCAGTTCTTC.

The chain employs TRBV15 and TRBJ1-2; D is possibly TRBD1 (5 bases). Germline V gene lookup returns CDR1 LNHNV and CDR2 YYDKDF (reference sequence). V lost 4 bases and J lost 5, with 11 bases in between. The CDR3 is made up of 13 amino acids. CDR3 DNA sequence: TGTGCCACCAGCACCACAGGTTCGTATGGCTACACCTTC. It is translated as CATSTTGSYGYTF.

The chain is built from TRBV13 and TRBJ1-1; D might be TRBD1 (5 bases). In germline, CDR1 is PRHDT, CDR2 FYEKMQ (reference sequence). The V end lost 6 bases, the J end lost 13 bases, and 27 bases lay between the germline ends. CDR3 size: 15 residues. CDR3: CASSLYGLGSQGSFF. The CDR3 nucleotides are TGTGCCAGCAGTCTTTATGGATTAGGATCCCAGGGAAGTTTCTTT.

This clone was picked up a small number of times. The CDR3 reads CASSPTGTRVLLGLTEAFF. The CDR3 coding sequence is TGTGCCAGCAGCCCCACCGGGACCCGGGTCCTATTGGGACTGACTGAAGCTTTCTTT. The gene calls are TRBV5-8 and TRBJ1-1; TRBD1 is a possible D gene (5 bases). From germline, CDR1 is SGHTS and CDR2 YDEGEE. The CDR3 covers 19 residues. Trimming removed 4 bases at V and 5 bases at J, with 30 bases between.

This chain uses TRBV9 with TRBJ2-3; 7 positions agree with TRBD1. This CDR3 has 12 residues. The trim removed 2 bases at V and 11 bases at J, leaving 5 bases unmatched. The germline CDR1 and CDR2 sequences are SGDLS and YYNGEE. CDR3 nucleotide sequence: TGTGCCAGCAGCGTCGACAGGGACCAGCAGTATTTT. Residues: CASSVDRDQQYF.

The chain has TRBV6-6 and TRBJ2-5, with D possibly being TRBD1 or TRBD2 (5 bases each). This CDR3 contains 15 residues. V lost 4 bases and J 0 bases, leaving 12 bases between the germline ends. CDR1 MNHNY and CDR2 SVGAGI come from the germline V gene (reference sequence). The DNA for the CDR3 is TGTGCCAGCAGTTCCGGGGCCGGGTACCAAGAGACCCAGTACTTC. Its protein product is CASSSGAGYQETQYF.

This clone has ten or more counts. CDR3 sequence: CAWSGGGEWEQYF. In DNA form, the CDR3 reads TGTGCCTGGAGTGGAGGGGGGGAATGGGAGCAGTACTTC. The rearrangement links TRBV30 to TRBJ2-7; maybe TRBD2 (7 bases). The CDR3 extends over 13 amino acids. Trimming took off 1 base at V and 7 bases at J, with 14 bases between the two ends. From germline, CDR1 is GTSNPN and CDR2 SVGIG (reference sequence).

This clone was counted a few times. This rearrangement joins TRBV12-5 to TRBJ2-2, with 8 nucleotides matching TRBD1. With 3 bases clipped from V and 3 bases from J, the junction kept 3 bases outside the gene matches. Per the germline V gene, CDR1 is LGHNT and CDR2 is FRNRAP. This CDR3 contains 15 residues. Here the CDR3 reads CASGFGQGDTGELFF. The DNA for the CDR3 is TGTGCTAGTGGTTTTGGACAGGGTGACACCGGGGAGCTGTTTTTT. Variable domain in full (rest from reference TRBV12-5 and TRBJ2-2): DARVTQTPRHKVTEMGQEVTMRCQPILGHNTVFWYRQTMMQGLELLAYFRNRAPLDDSGMPKDRFSAEMPDATLATLKIQPSEPRDSAVYFCASGFGQGDTGELFFGEGSRLTVL.

The CDR3: CASSAFLRTTNNEQFF. The CDR3, as DNA: TGTGCCAGCAGTGCATTCTTGCGGACTACCAACAATGAGCAGTTCTTC. The chain uses TRBV2 and TRBJ2-1; the D gene is possibly TRBD2 (6 bases). The CDR3 has 16 amino acids. Trimming took 4 bases from V and 5 from J, leaving 18 bases between them. CDR1 is SNHLY and CDR2 is FYNNEI in the germline V gene.

The sample holds a few counts of this clone. The chain carries TRBV10-3 and TRBJ2-3; 9 bases match TRBD1. Germline assignment: CDR1 ENHRY and CDR2 SYGVKD. The V segment lost 4 bases and the J segment 2 bases; nucleotides outside the gene matches: 4. This CDR3 has 15 amino acids. In nucleotides, the CDR3 is TGTGCCATCAGTGGCGACAGGGGGTCCACAGATACGCAGTATTTT. It codes for CAISGDRGSTDTQYF.

The J gene is TRBJ2-3, the V gene TRBV5-1; 15 nucleotides align to TRBD2. The CDR3 spans 20 residues. V shed 1 base and J 2 bases; nucleotides not matched to a gene: 11. Germline assignment: CDR1 SGHRS and CDR2 YFSETQ. The DNA for the CDR3 is TGCGCCAGCAGCTTGTCGCCGGGACTAGCGGGGGGCCTAATCACAGATACGCAGTATTTT. It specifies CASSLSPGLAGGLITDTQYF.